This T cell receptor (beta chain) was found in a study of human T cells and chemical hapten exposure. Study-wide findings and caveats: No change in TCRs above 1 in 1000 frequency was produced by DPC sensitization.

Original data processing: Per-sample TCR counts ranged from about 20,000 to 700,000, median around 100,000. TCRdb ran MiXCR on the RACE reads and lists one entry per CDR3 protein. These V and J calls rely on TCRdb rather than the paper's analysis. Of about 380,000 distinct CDR3 sequences in the sample, 4.5% to 5.5% were seen once. V was cut by 7 bases and J by 0 bases, with 13 bases left in between. The CDR3 covers 14 residues. Germline CDR1 and CDR2: SNHLY and FYNNEI. In this sample, this clonotype turned up a few times. Antigen unknown. Time point given: pre-sensitization, week 0. Treatment: therapeutic diphenylcyclopropenone sensitization with weekly scalp DPC.

The source of this sequence is a woman aged 45 to 65 with alopecia areata. Some clones in this sample may be carry-over from other donors' samples. The chain couples TRBV2 to TRBJ2-7; D gene ambiguous. The source was whole blood, collected in connection with sensitization to the hapten diphenylcyclopropenone (DPC). This chain's CDR3 is CASNGVGFSYEQYF. CDR3 DNA: TGTGCCAGCAACGGAGTAGGTTTCTCCTACGAGCAGTACTTC.